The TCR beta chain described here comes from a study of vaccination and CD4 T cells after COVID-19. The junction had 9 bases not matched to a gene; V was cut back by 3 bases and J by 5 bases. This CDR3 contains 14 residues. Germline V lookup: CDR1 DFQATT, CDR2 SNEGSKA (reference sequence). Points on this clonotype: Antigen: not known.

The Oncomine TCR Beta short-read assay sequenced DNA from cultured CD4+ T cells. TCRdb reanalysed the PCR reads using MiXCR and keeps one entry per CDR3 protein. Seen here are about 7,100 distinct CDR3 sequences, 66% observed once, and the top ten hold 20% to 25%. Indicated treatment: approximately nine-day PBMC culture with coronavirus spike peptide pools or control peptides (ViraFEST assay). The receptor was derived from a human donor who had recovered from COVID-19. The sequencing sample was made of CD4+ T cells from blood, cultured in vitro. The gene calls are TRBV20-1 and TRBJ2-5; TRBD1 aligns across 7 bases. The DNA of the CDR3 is TGCAGTGCTAGCCGGGGACAGCCGGGGGAGACCCAGTACTTC. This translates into CSASRGQPGETQYF.